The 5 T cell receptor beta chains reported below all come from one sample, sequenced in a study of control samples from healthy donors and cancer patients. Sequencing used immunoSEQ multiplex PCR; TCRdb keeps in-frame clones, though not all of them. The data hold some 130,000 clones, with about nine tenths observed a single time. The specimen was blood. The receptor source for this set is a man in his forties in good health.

CDR3 amino acids: CASSLGAEGNEQFF. The CDR3 DNA is TGTGCCAGCAGCTTGGGGGCGGAGGGGAATGAGCAGTTCTTC. The chain is built from TRBV5-4 and TRBJ2-1, with D perhaps matching TRBD2 (6 bases). This CDR3 has 14 amino acids. The germline V gene encodes CDR1 SGHNT and CDR2 YYREEE (reference sequence). V dropped 0 bases and J dropped 7 bases, with 11 bases sitting between them.

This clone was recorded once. The chain's CDR3 is CAISRDKNSYEQYF. The CDR3 DNA follows: TGTGCCATCAGCCGGGACAAAAATTCCTACGAGCAGTACTTC. This sequence joins TRBV10-3 and TRBJ2-7; perhaps TRBD1 as D (6 bases). Germline loops: CDR1 ENHRY, CDR2 SYGVKD. The V end was cut by 6 bases, the J end by 1 base, with 13 bases between. The CDR3 spans 14 residues.

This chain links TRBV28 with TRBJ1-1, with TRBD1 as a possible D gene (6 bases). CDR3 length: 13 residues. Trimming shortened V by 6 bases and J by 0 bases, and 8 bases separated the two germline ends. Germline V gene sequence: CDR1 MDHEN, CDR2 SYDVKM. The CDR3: CASSGQLNTEAFF. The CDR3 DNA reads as TGTGCCAGCAGCGGACAGCTGAACACTGAAGCTTTCTTT.

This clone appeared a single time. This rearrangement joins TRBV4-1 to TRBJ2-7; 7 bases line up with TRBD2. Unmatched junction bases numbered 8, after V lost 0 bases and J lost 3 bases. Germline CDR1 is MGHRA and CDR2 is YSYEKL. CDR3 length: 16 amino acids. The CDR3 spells CASSQDTPSGVYEQYF. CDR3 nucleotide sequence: TGCGCCAGCAGCCAAGATACGCCTAGCGGAGTCTACGAGCAGTACTTC.

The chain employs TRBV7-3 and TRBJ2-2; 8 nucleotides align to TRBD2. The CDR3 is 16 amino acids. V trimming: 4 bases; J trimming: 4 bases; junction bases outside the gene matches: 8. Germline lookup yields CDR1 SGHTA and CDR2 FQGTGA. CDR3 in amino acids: CASSSTGGRLTGELFF. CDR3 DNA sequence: TGTGCCAGCAGCTCTACGGGGGGGCGACTCACCGGGGAGCTGTTTTTT.